This TCR beta chain was identified during a study of radiation and T cells in renal cell carcinoma. The repertoire was sequenced with immunoSEQ multiplex PCR; TCRdb's copy has only in-frame clones and lacks some. This sample has some 140,000 clones, with about 88% found just once. Time point reported: baseline pretreatment blood. Treatment defined: 15 Gy SBRT to primary tumor, nephrectomy 4 weeks later. The germline V and J ends were trimmed by 0 bases and 9 bases, with 7 bases remaining between them. The CDR3 has 11 amino acids. From germline, CDR1 is SGHRS and CDR2 YFSETQ. Sample: blood, taken from a patient whose treatment included radiotherapy and nephrectomy. This chain connects TRBV5-1 to TRBJ2-7; TRBD1 might be the D (5 bases). The receptor was isolated from a woman aged 45-60 years with renal cell carcinoma. CDR3 in amino acids: CASSLEGAQYF. The DNA of the CDR3 is TGCGCCAGCAGCTTGGAAGGGGCGCAGTACTTC. The full variable domain, its missing parts supplied by reference TRBV5-1 and TRBJ2-7, is KAGVTQTPRYLIKTRGQQVTLSCSPISGHRSVSWYQQTPGQGLQFLFEYFSETQRNKGNFPGRFSGRQFSNSRSEMNVSTLELGDSALYLCASSLEGAQYFGPGTRLTVT.